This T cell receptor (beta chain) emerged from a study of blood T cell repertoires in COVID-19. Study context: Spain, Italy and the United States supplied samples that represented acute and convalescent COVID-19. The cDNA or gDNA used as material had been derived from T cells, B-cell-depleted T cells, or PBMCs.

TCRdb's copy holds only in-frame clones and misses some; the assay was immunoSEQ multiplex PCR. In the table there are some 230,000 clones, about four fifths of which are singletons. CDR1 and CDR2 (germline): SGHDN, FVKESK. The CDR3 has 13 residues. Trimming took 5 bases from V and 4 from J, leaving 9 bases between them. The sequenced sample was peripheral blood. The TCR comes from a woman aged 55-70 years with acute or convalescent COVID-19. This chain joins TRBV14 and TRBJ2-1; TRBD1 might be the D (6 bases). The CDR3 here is CASSYTGYNEQFF. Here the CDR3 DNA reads TGTGCCAGCAGCTACACAGGGTACAATGAGCAGTTCTTC.